Listed here are 23 T cell receptor beta chains from one sample, sequenced in a study of cytomegalovirus exposure and HLA in healthy donors. PCR employed 60 Vbeta and 13 Jbeta primers. This table comes from immunoSEQ multiplex PCR, and its TCRdb copy is limited to in-frame clones, with some not included. The profile shows about 170,000 clones, approximately 70% of them singletons. Sequenced sample: PBMCs. The receptors were sampled from a woman younger than 30 in good health and CMV-seropositive.

The V gene is TRBV10-2, the J gene TRBJ2-7; 9 bases agree with TRBD1. The CDR3 is 13 residues long. Germline assignment: CDR1 WSHSY and CDR2 SAAADI. Trimming took 5 bases from V and 5 from J; bases not matched to a gene: 4. In nucleotides, the CDR3 is TGCGCCAGCAGTTCCCGGGACAGGGACGAGCAGTACTTC. Translation gives CASSSRDRDEQYF.

The chain links TRBV14 to TRBJ2-3; 11 bases are a match to TRBD2. Trimming at V came to 4 bases and at J to 1 base, leaving 1 base not matched to a gene. The germline V gene encodes CDR1 SGHDN and CDR2 FVKESK. This CDR3 has 15 residues. In nucleotides, the CDR3 is TGTGCCAGCAGCCCTAGCGGGGGGCGCACAGATACGCAGTATTTT. Its translation: CASSPSGGRTDTQYF. Full variable domain (missing parts from reference TRBV14 and TRBJ2-3): EAGVTQFPSHSVIEKGQTVTLRCDPISGHDNLYWYRRVMGKEIKFLLHFVKESKQDESGMPNNRFLAERTGGTYSTLKVQPAELEDSGVYFCASSPSGGRTDTQYFGPGTRLTVL.

The CDR3 DNA follows: TGTGCCAGCAGGCGTTCCGGGGGCTACGAGCAGTACTTC. Protein: CASRRSGGYEQYF. The chain recombines TRBV6-5 with TRBJ2-7; a possible D gene is TRBD2 (6 bases). CDR3 length: 13 residues. Trimming stripped 6 bases from V and 3 bases from J, with 12 bases between. The germline V gene has CDR1 MNHEY and CDR2 SVGAGI.

The chain links TRBV5-1 to TRBJ1-2, with a possible D match to TRBD1 (5 bases). Germline loops: CDR1 SGHRS, CDR2 YFSETQ. This CDR3 comprises 15 residues. The V gene lost 0 bases and the J gene lost 5 bases, with 14 bases spanning the gap. This CDR3 reads CASSLAGTGAYGYTF. CDR3 nucleotide sequence: TGCGCCAGCAGCTTGGCAGGGACGGGAGCTTATGGCTACACCTTC.

The chain recombines TRBV19 with TRBJ2-7; tentative D call: TRBD2 (5 bases). The V gene lost 6 bases and the J gene lost 7 bases, with 22 bases spanning the gap. The CDR3 runs to 15 residues. Germline CDR1 reads LNHDA; CDR2 reads SQIVND (reference sequence). The CDR3 protein is CASRAGSERSYEQYF. CDR3 DNA sequence: TGTGCCAGTAGGGCGGGCTCTGAAAGAAGTTATGAGCAGTACTTC.

This clone was detected only once. The chain couples TRBV28 to TRBJ2-7; possible D gene TRBD2, 7 bases. The CDR3 length is 16 residues. Between the trimmed V and J ends, which lost 4 bases and 6 bases, there was a span of 22 bases. CDR1 is MDHEN and CDR2 is SYDVKM in the germline V gene. CDR3 nucleotides: TGTGCCAGCAGTTCCCTTCTAACGGGGGGCCTCTCCGAGCAGTACTTC. This sequence encodes CASSSLLTGGLSEQYF.

The rearrangement links TRBV7-9 to TRBJ2-1; 12 bases are shared with TRBD2. The length of the CDR3 is 18 residues. Per the germline V gene, CDR1 is SEHNR and CDR2 is FQNEAQ (reference sequence). J was trimmed by 2 bases and V by 5 bases; bases with no gene match: 10. In nucleotides, the CDR3 is TGTGCCAGCAGCGGACTAGCGGGGTTAAAGTCCCCCTACAATGAGCAGTTCTTC. It yields the protein CASSGLAGLKSPYNEQFF.

The rearrangement links TRBV11-1 to TRBJ2-1, with 8 nucleotides matching TRBD2. Germline trimming cut 2 bases from V and 8 bases from J; bases unmatched to any gene: 8. This CDR3 spans 15 amino acids. Germline V gene lookup returns CDR1 SGHAT and CDR2 FQDESV (reference sequence). CDR3 in amino acids: CASSLLAGGGHEQFF. In DNA, the CDR3 is TGTGCCAGCAGCTTACTGGCGGGGGGTGGCCATGAGCAGTTCTTC.

The CDR3 region is CASSQSLYGPRAEGYTF. The CDR3 DNA sequence: TGTGCCAGCAGCCAAAGTCTCTACGGGCCGCGGGCTGAGGGCTACACCTTC. J is TRBJ1-2 and V is TRBV7-2; D is ambiguous. Germline V CDR1 and CDR2: SGHTA, FQGNSA. V dropped 5 bases and J dropped 8 bases, with 27 bases sitting between them. This CDR3 is 17 amino acids long.

V gene TRBV5-5 combines with J gene TRBJ2-5; D is undetermined. The V end lost 2 bases, the J end lost 5 bases, and 16 bases lay between the germline ends. CDR3 length: 15 residues. CDR1 is SGHKS, CDR2 YYEKEE, per germline (reference sequence). CDR3 in DNA: TGTGCCAGCAGCTTTGAGGAGCCAAGGCGGGAGACCCAGTACTTC. This sequence encodes CASSFEEPRRETQYF.

This clone was seen more than once but under ten times. V and J are TRBV15 and TRBJ1-5; the D gene is possibly TRBD1 (5 bases). Per germline, CDR1 LNHNV and CDR2 YYDKDF (reference sequence). The CDR3 totals 14 residues. The V end was cut by 4 bases, the J end by 6 bases, with 13 bases between. The CDR3 bases are TGTGCCACCAGCAACCCCGGGGGGTCTCAGCCCCAGCATTTT. Protein sequence: CATSNPGGSQPQHF.

The chain couples TRBV7-8 to TRBJ2-7; D not resolved. The CDR3 runs to 14 residues. Germline V CDR1 and CDR2: SGHVS, FQNEAQ. Trimming removed 1 base from V and 4 bases from J, with 11 bases in between. The CDR3 DNA reads as TGTGCCAGCAGCTTAGTGATTGACAAATACGAGCAGTACTTC. Protein product: CASSLVIDKYEQYF.

This clone came up a few times. Here the CDR3 DNA reads TGCGCCAGCAGCCCCTTGGGCAGGGCAGAGAACACTGAAGCTTTCTTT. It encodes CASSPLGRAENTEAFF. The rearrangement uses TRBV4-1 and TRBJ1-1, with a possible D match to TRBD1 (5 bases). The germline V gene has CDR1 MGHRA and CDR2 YSYEKL. Trimming stripped 4 bases from V and 1 base from J, with 16 bases between. CDR3 length equals 16 residues.

This clone was counted a few times. The rearrangement links TRBV7-3 to TRBJ2-5, with 9 nucleotides matching TRBD2. The J segment lost 5 bases and the V segment lost 8 bases, leaving 6 bases of the junction unmatched. The length of the CDR3 is 13 residues. The germline gives CDR1 SGHTA, CDR2 FQGTGA. As DNA, the CDR3 is TGTGCCAGCGGCGGGGGGGCGGCGGAGACCCAGTACTTC. Its protein is CASGGGAAETQYF.

This clone has a single count. The genes are TRBV7-9 and TRBJ1-2; TRBD1 matches at 7 bases. Germline V gene data show CDR1 as SEHNR and CDR2 as FQNEAQ (reference sequence). V lost 5 bases and J lost 4; bases outside the gene matches: 7. This CDR3 comprises 14 residues. The DNA for the CDR3 is TGTGCCAGCAGCCCTGGGACAGAGGTCTATGGCTACACCTTC. Protein product: CASSPGTEVYGYTF.

The chain has TRBV28 and TRBJ2-7; TRBD1 agrees at 8 bases. The CDR3 covers 15 residues. V lost 5 bases to trimming and J lost 9 bases; unmatched junction nucleotides: 15. The germline CDR1 and CDR2 sequences are MDHEN and SYDVKM. This CDR3 reads CASSPGQGLYQGQYF. The CDR3 coding sequence is TGTGCCAGCAGTCCCGGACAGGGCCTTTACCAAGGGCAGTACTTC.

The J gene is TRBJ2-1, the V gene TRBV6-6; TRBD1 is a possible D gene (6 bases). Germline assignment: CDR1 MNHNY and CDR2 SVGAGI (reference sequence). This CDR3 spans 14 amino acids. Trimming took 6 bases from V and 3 from J, leaving 12 bases between them. This CDR3 is CASRDREGYNEQFF. The CDR3 DNA reads as TGTGCCAGCAGGGACAGAGAAGGCTACAATGAGCAGTTCTTC.

The chain links TRBV2 to TRBJ2-5; 8 nucleotides line up with TRBD1. This CDR3 comprises 13 residues. CDR1 is SNHLY and CDR2 is FYNNEI in the germline V gene. After removal of 3 bases from V and 5 bases from J, the junction contained 2 bases not matched to a gene. CDR3 DNA sequence: TGTGCCAGCAGTGAGGGACAGGCGGAGACCCAGTACTTC. Protein: CASSEGQAETQYF.

The table lists this clone with a few counts. The chain has TRBV6-1 and TRBJ2-7; D possibly corresponds to TRBD2 (5 bases). V was cut by 5 bases and J by 0 bases, with 14 bases left in between. Per the germline V gene, CDR1 is MNHNS and CDR2 is SASEGT. The length of the CDR3 is 15 residues. CDR3 residues: CASSSREGFSYEQYF. The CDR3 nucleotides read TGTGCCAGCAGTTCCCGTGAGGGCTTCTCCTACGAGCAGTACTTC.

The rearrangement joins TRBV9 to TRBJ2-7; a weak D match, TRBD1 (6 bases). The CDR3 is made up of 15 amino acids. Germline V lookup: CDR1 SGDLS, CDR2 YYNGEE. V was pared by 0 bases and J by 2 bases, with 12 bases between. CDR3 bases: TGTGCCAGCAGCGTAGGGGGGCAGGTCCCCTACGAGCAGTACTTC. It codes for CASSVGGQVPYEQYF.

This clone was counted only a few times. The chain carries TRBV5-4 and TRBJ1-1, with 7 bases matching TRBD1. Germline V gene lookup returns CDR1 SGHNT and CDR2 YYREEE (reference sequence). The length of the CDR3 is 14 residues. V trimming: 5 bases; J trimming: 1 base; junction bases outside the gene matches: 5. This CDR3 is CASSTDRRNTEAFF. The CDR3 coding sequence is TGTGCCAGCAGTACGGACAGGAGGAACACTGAAGCTTTCTTT.

This clone has more than one count but fewer than ten. J is TRBJ2-2 and V is TRBV5-1; maybe TRBD1 (6 bases). V lost 0 bases and J 6 bases, leaving 12 bases between the germline ends. Germline V lookup: CDR1 SGHRS, CDR2 YFSETQ. The CDR3 is 15 residues long. The CDR3 protein is CASSLVGGAPGELFF. CDR3 in DNA: TGCGCCAGCAGCTTGGTTGGGGGCGCCCCCGGGGAGCTGTTTTTT.

The genes are TRBV30 and TRBJ1-5, with D possibly being TRBD1 (5 bases). The CDR3 contains 17 residues. V lost 0 bases and J lost 3, with 18 bases in between. CDR1 is GTSNPN and CDR2 is SVGIG in the germline V gene (reference sequence). CDR3 residues: CAWSVKGWTRTNQPQHF. The CDR3 nucleotides are TGTGCCTGGAGTGTAAAGGGGTGGACACGGACCAATCAGCCCCAGCATTTT.